This is a list of T cell receptor beta chains from one sample in a study of CXCR3-negative and CXCR3-positive naive CD8 T cells. Reanalyzing the 5' RACE reads, TCRdb keeps one entry per CDR3 protein, without DNA. Its table lists roughly 130,000 distinct CDR3 sequences. The sequenced sample consisted of naive CXCR3+ CD8+ T cells from blood. Every receptor here comes from a human donor in good health. Some clones in this sample may be carry-over from other donors' samples. Each CDR3 is given with its conserved first and last residue.

J gene,V gene,CDR3 protein
TRBJ2-1,TRBV5-6,CASSLGASGGADEQFF
TRBJ2-1,TRBV4-2,CASSQAGAGGPYNEQFF
TRBJ2-1,TRBV18,CASSPFSIDEQFF
TRBJ2-5,TRBV7-7,CASSRTSGKGETQYF
TRBJ1-1,TRBV5-1,CASSDRGLTEAFF
TRBJ2-5,TRBV25-1,CASSEPTSGRAGQYF
TRBJ2-7,TRBV7-9,CASSSPGGVEQYF
TRBJ2-1,TRBV20-1,CSASSDPGGYNEQFF
TRBJ2-4,TRBV7-2,CASSLKGGTQDIQYF
TRBJ2-1,TRBV6-6,CASSYSRQEANNEQFF
TRBJ2-2,TRBV4-3,CASSQEWAVGFGGELFF
TRBJ2-2,TRBV29-1,CSVDSPNTGELFF
TRBJ2-7,TRBV4-1,CASSQDQGGAYEQYF
TRBJ2-1,TRBV4-1,CASSQYSGGQYNEQFF
TRBJ2-1,TRBV27,CASSLTPGLAGIADNEQFF
TRBJ2-7,TRBV7-2,CASSAPGTGVFHEQYF
TRBJ1-2,TRBV29-1,CSDLGTEYGYTF
TRBJ2-1,TRBV9,CASSAPGTVSYNEQFF
TRBJ1-1,TRBV6-2/TRBV6-3,CASSPIPGTENQNTEAFF
TRBJ1-1,TRBV7-9,CASSLGLGRYTEAFF
TRBJ2-7,TRBV12-5,CASAWDRTYEQYF
TRBJ2-3,TRBV20-1,CSARAGADTQYF
TRBJ2-2,TRBV4-1,CASSPVGDPNTGELFF
TRBJ2-3,TRBV7-9,CASSPGGTDTPYF
TRBJ2-1,TRBV28,CASSYRPSGAYNEQFF
TRBJ1-2,TRBV11-3,CASSLGLRLAF
TRBJ2-1,TRBV5-1,CASSLRGSSGSYNEQFF
TRBJ2-1,TRBV30,CAWRGQGYNEQFF
TRBJ2-7,TRBV13,CASSPGALHEQYF
TRBJ2-7,TRBV28,CASSNSEGTYYEQYF
TRBJ2-5,TRBV6-6,CASSQTGDPYETQYF
TRBJ2-3,TRBV9,CASSVVGSGDTQYF
TRBJ2-5,TRBV5-1,CASSLGLAGGSQETQYF
TRBJ2-7,TRBV2,CASSGKLGTGGHEQYF
TRBJ1-1,TRBV4-2,CASSQWGDTEAFF
TRBJ2-7,TRBV3-1,CASSQDVPSGSYEQYF
TRBJ1-1,TRBV4-1,CASSLAINTEAFF
TRBJ1-1,TRBV2,CASSEGTWAEAFF
TRBJ2-7,TRBV5-6,CASSSKLLNEQYF
TRBJ1-2,TRBV7-9,CASSNRWEDGYTF
TRBJ2-7,TRBV5-1,CASSQIGTGIYEQYF
TRBJ1-1,TRBV12-3/TRBV12-4,CASTFRDPNTEAFF
TRBJ2-7,TRBV7-9,CASSFSKSSYEQYF
TRBJ2-7,TRBV4-1,CASSQVLAGVHEQYF
TRBJ2-7,TRBV5-1,CASSFRDPRAEEQYF
TRBJ1-1,TRBV6-2/TRBV6-3,CASSYRYEAFF
TRBJ1-5,TRBV28,CASSLGLYRDAFRPQHF
TRBJ1-5,TRBV29-1,CSVPPGQGGGSNQPQHF
TRBJ2-3,TRBV20-1,CSARDLAAGPDTQYF
TRBJ2-7,TRBV29-1,CSVVLQGYEQYF
TRBJ2-7,TRBV3-1,CASSQDYPVSSYEQYF
TRBJ1-5,TRBV12-3/TRBV12-4,CASSPDSQDQPQHF
TRBJ1-4,TRBV15,CATSPTGASLDEKLFF
TRBJ2-7,TRBV7-9,CASSPPPAEQYF
TRBJ2-1,TRBV29-1,CSVEDHPSGHNEQFF
TRBJ1-1,TRBV4-3,CASTRTGGLQTEAFF
TRBJ2-7,TRBV7-2,CASSLLAEDYEQYF
TRBJ1-1,TRBV6-6,CASSYSGAGTEAFF
TRBJ1-2,TRBV12-3/TRBV12-4,CASSFGVTKGYTF